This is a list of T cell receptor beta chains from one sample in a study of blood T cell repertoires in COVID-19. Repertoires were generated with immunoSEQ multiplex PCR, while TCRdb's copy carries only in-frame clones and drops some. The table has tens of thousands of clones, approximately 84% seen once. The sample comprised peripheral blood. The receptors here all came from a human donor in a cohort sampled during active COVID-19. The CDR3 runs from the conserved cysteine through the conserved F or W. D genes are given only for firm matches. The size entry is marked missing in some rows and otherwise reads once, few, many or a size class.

cdr3_nt: TGTGCCAGCATAGCGGGGGCCCCGAACACCGGGGAGCTGTTTTTT
cdr3_aa: CASIAGAPNTGELFF
v_call: TRBV7-6
d_call: TRBD2
j_call: TRBJ2-2
clone_size: -

cdr3_nt: TGCGCCAGCACAGGACAGGGGGGTGGCTACACCTTC
cdr3_aa: CASTGQGGGYTF
v_call: TRBV10-2
d_call: TRBD1
j_call: TRBJ1-2
clone_size: -

cdr3_nt: TGTGCCAGCTCAGAAGACAGGGGCGGTATTAATCAGCCCCAGCATTTT
cdr3_aa: CASSEDRGGINQPQHF
v_call: TRBV18
d_call: TRBD1
j_call: TRBJ1-5
clone_size: -

cdr3_nt: TGTGCCAGCAGTCCACTACAGGGGTCCCCAAACACTGAAGCTTTCTTT
cdr3_aa: CASSPLQGSPNTEAFF
v_call: TRBV27
d_call: TRBD1
j_call: TRBJ1-1
clone_size: -

cdr3_nt: TGTGCCAGCAGCTTGGCCGGGAGGGGACGGAGCAAAGAGACCCAGTACTTC
cdr3_aa: CASSLAGRGRSKETQYF
v_call: TRBV5-8
d_call: TRBD2
j_call: TRBJ2-5
clone_size: -

cdr3_nt: TGTGCCACTGCGGGACAGTCGGAGACCCAGTACTTC
cdr3_aa: CATAGQSETQYF
v_call: TRBV10-3
d_call: -
j_call: TRBJ2-5
clone_size: -

cdr3_nt: TGTGCCAGCTCCTTAGGGGGCTGGAACACTGAAGCTTTCTTT
cdr3_aa: CASSLGGWNTEAFF
v_call: TRBV18
d_call: TRBD1
j_call: TRBJ1-1
clone_size: once

cdr3_nt: TGTGCCAGCAGACCTGCGGACAGGGACAATGAGCAGTTCTTC
cdr3_aa: CASRPADRDNEQFF
v_call: TRBV7-9
d_call: TRBD1
j_call: TRBJ2-1
clone_size: -

cdr3_nt: TGCGCCAGCAGCCAAGATATTGTTGCGGGGCCCAATCAGCCCCAGCATTTT
cdr3_aa: CASSQDIVAGPNQPQHF
v_call: TRBV4-1
d_call: -
j_call: TRBJ1-5
clone_size: -

cdr3_nt: TGCGCCAGCAGCTGGGTCGCAGGGGGCCCGGGTGAGCAGTTCTTC
cdr3_aa: CASSWVAGGPGEQFF
v_call: TRBV5-1
d_call: TRBD1
j_call: TRBJ2-1
clone_size: once

cdr3_nt: TGTGCCAGCAGCCCAGGACAGCTCACAGATACGCAGTATTTT
cdr3_aa: CASSPGQLTDTQYF
v_call: TRBV7-2
d_call: -
j_call: TRBJ2-3
clone_size: -

cdr3_nt: TGCGCCAGCAGTCCAGACACGGATCAAACTAATGAAAAACTGTTTTTT
cdr3_aa: CASSPDTDQTNEKLFF
v_call: TRBV5-1
d_call: -
j_call: TRBJ1-4
clone_size: once

cdr3_nt: TGTGCCAGCAGCTCGCTCCGGGACAGGACCTACGAGCAGTACTTC
cdr3_aa: CASSSLRDRTYEQYF
v_call: TRBV5-4
d_call: TRBD1
j_call: TRBJ2-7
clone_size: -

cdr3_nt: TGTGCCAGCAGGGACGCGGGACAGGGTAACTATGGCTACACCTTC
cdr3_aa: CASRDAGQGNYGYTF
v_call: TRBV6-5
d_call: TRBD1
j_call: TRBJ1-2
clone_size: -

cdr3_nt: TGTGCCAGCAGTTTACAGGGGTTAACTAATGAAAAACTGTTTTTT
cdr3_aa: CASSLQGLTNEKLFF
v_call: TRBV28
d_call: -
j_call: TRBJ1-4
clone_size: -

cdr3_nt: TGTGCCAGTAGTATAGATGCGGGGGGCAATGAGCAGTTCTTC
cdr3_aa: CASSIDAGGNEQFF
v_call: TRBV19
d_call: TRBD2
j_call: TRBJ2-1
clone_size: -

cdr3_nt: TGTGCCTGGACGGGACAGACCCTTGAGCAGTACTTC
cdr3_aa: CAWTGQTLEQYF
v_call: TRBV30
d_call: TRBD1
j_call: TRBJ2-7
clone_size: -

cdr3_nt: TGTGCCAGCTCACCGGGAAGGGACAGGGGGTACAATGAGCAGTTCTTC
cdr3_aa: CASSPGRDRGYNEQFF
v_call: TRBV18
d_call: TRBD1
j_call: TRBJ2-1
clone_size: -

cdr3_nt: TGTGCCAGCAGCAAATACTTGGCTAATGAAAAACTGTTTTTT
cdr3_aa: CASSKYLANEKLFF
v_call: TRBV11-2
d_call: -
j_call: TRBJ1-4
clone_size: -

cdr3_nt: TGTGCCAGCAGCCCCATGACAGGGAATGAAAAACTGTTTTTT
cdr3_aa: CASSPMTGNEKLFF
v_call: TRBV3-1/TRBV3-2
d_call: TRBD1
j_call: TRBJ1-4
clone_size: -

cdr3_nt: TGTGCCAGCAGTTACTCCGGGACAGTTAACTATGGCTACACCTTC
cdr3_aa: CASSYSGTVNYGYTF
v_call: TRBV6-5
d_call: TRBD1
j_call: TRBJ1-2
clone_size: few

cdr3_nt: TGTGCCAGTAGTCTGTCACGGGGGAAGCTCTATGGCTACACCTTC
cdr3_aa: CASSLSRGKLYGYTF
v_call: TRBV19
d_call: -
j_call: TRBJ1-2
clone_size: -

cdr3_nt: TGTGCCAGCAGCGCGATAGGCCCGCGACAGGGTGGTGAAGCTTTCTTT
cdr3_aa: CASSAIGPRQGGEAFF
v_call: TRBV6-2/TRBV6-3
d_call: TRBD1
j_call: TRBJ1-1
clone_size: -

cdr3_nt: TGTGCCAGCAGCCCTGGGACTAGCGGGGGCCCAACCCAAGAGACCCAGTACTTC
cdr3_aa: CASSPGTSGGPTQETQYF
v_call: TRBV7-2
d_call: TRBD2
j_call: TRBJ2-5
clone_size: -

cdr3_nt: TGTGCCACCAGTCCGACTAGCGGGGGAAACAATGAGCAGTTCTTC
cdr3_aa: CATSPTSGGNNEQFF
v_call: TRBV24-1
d_call: TRBD2
j_call: TRBJ2-1
clone_size: -

cdr3_nt: TGTGCCAGCAGTTCTCCCCTTTCACCCCTCCACTTT
cdr3_aa: CASSSPLSPLHF
v_call: TRBV27
d_call: -
j_call: TRBJ1-6
clone_size: -

cdr3_nt: TGTGCCAGCAGCGCAGACCTAATGACTAGCGGGGGGCATACGCAGTATTTT
cdr3_aa: CASSADLMTSGGHTQYF
v_call: TRBV9
d_call: TRBD2
j_call: TRBJ2-3
clone_size: -

cdr3_nt: TGCGCCAGCAGCTTGGGGACAGGGGGTAGTGACACTGAAGCTTTCTTT
cdr3_aa: CASSLGTGGSDTEAFF
v_call: TRBV5-1
d_call: TRBD1
j_call: TRBJ1-1
clone_size: -

cdr3_nt: TGTGCCACCTCTAGCGGACGTTACAATGAGCAGTTCTTC
cdr3_aa: CATSSGRYNEQFF
v_call: TRBV2
d_call: TRBD2
j_call: TRBJ2-1
clone_size: -

cdr3_nt: TGTGCCAGCACGGCGACAGTGAACACTGAAGCTTTCTTT
cdr3_aa: CASTATVNTEAFF
v_call: TRBV12-3/TRBV12-4
d_call: -
j_call: TRBJ1-1
clone_size: few

cdr3_nt: TGTGCCAGCAGCTTAGACCACAGAGCAAATCAGCCCCAGCATTTT
cdr3_aa: CASSLDHRANQPQHF
v_call: TRBV7-2
d_call: -
j_call: TRBJ1-5
clone_size: -

cdr3_nt: TGTGCCAGCAGTCCCGGTCCGAACACTGAAGCTTTCTTT
cdr3_aa: CASSPGPNTEAFF
v_call: TRBV2
d_call: -
j_call: TRBJ1-1
clone_size: -

cdr3_nt: TGTGCCATCAGTGAGGGGGCCAACTATGGCTACACCTTC
cdr3_aa: CAISEGANYGYTF
v_call: TRBV10-3
d_call: -
j_call: TRBJ1-2
clone_size: -

cdr3_nt: TGTGCCAGCAGTTTAAGAGCCGGGACAGGGAGAAACGAGCAGTACTTC
cdr3_aa: CASSLRAGTGRNEQYF
v_call: TRBV7-9
d_call: TRBD1
j_call: TRBJ2-7
clone_size: once

cdr3_nt: TGTGCCAGCAGCTTGGGGCAGGGCACTAGCAATCAGCCCCAGCATTTT
cdr3_aa: CASSLGQGTSNQPQHF
v_call: TRBV5-6
d_call: -
j_call: TRBJ1-5
clone_size: once

cdr3_nt: TGCGCCAGCAGCTTTTACCGGGTAAATGAAAAACTGTTTTTT
cdr3_aa: CASSFYRVNEKLFF
v_call: TRBV5-1
d_call: -
j_call: TRBJ1-4
clone_size: -

cdr3_nt: TGTGCCAGCGAGCGGTACAGGGGAACAAACATTCAGTACTTC
cdr3_aa: CASERYRGTNIQYF
v_call: TRBV6-5
d_call: TRBD1
j_call: TRBJ2-4
clone_size: -

cdr3_nt: TGTGCCAGCAGCTTAGAGGGCGGGGGGGCAAGAGATACGCAGTATTTT
cdr3_aa: CASSLEGGGARDTQYF
v_call: TRBV7-9
d_call: TRBD2
j_call: TRBJ2-3
clone_size: -

cdr3_nt: TGCGCCAGCAGCTTGGGTTCAACTAGCGGGGCGGATACGCAGTATTTT
cdr3_aa: CASSLGSTSGADTQYF
v_call: TRBV5-1
d_call: TRBD2
j_call: TRBJ2-3
clone_size: -

cdr3_nt: TGTGCCAGCAGCGAACAGGGAACGACTGGAAACACCATATATTTT
cdr3_aa: CASSEQGTTGNTIYF
v_call: TRBV25-1
d_call: -
j_call: TRBJ1-3
clone_size: -

cdr3_nt: TGTGCCAGCAGCCAAGTACAGGGGCTCCAATACGAGCAGTACTTC
cdr3_aa: CASSQVQGLQYEQYF
v_call: TRBV4-2
d_call: TRBD1
j_call: TRBJ2-7
clone_size: -

cdr3_nt: TGCAGTGCAAGTGGGGGGCGAGTGTACAATGAGCAGTTCTTC
cdr3_aa: CSASGGRVYNEQFF
v_call: TRBV20-1
d_call: -
j_call: TRBJ2-1
clone_size: -

cdr3_nt: TGTGCCAGTAGTCGCACCCACACCGAAAGAGGACCCCTCCACTTT
cdr3_aa: CASSRTHTERGPLHF
v_call: TRBV19
d_call: -
j_call: TRBJ1-6
clone_size: few

cdr3_nt: TGTGCCAGCAGCCGACAGGTTATGAACACTGAAGCTTTCTTT
cdr3_aa: CASSRQVMNTEAFF
v_call: TRBV5-4
d_call: -
j_call: TRBJ1-1
clone_size: -

cdr3_nt: TGTGCCAGCAGATCTAGCGGGGGGGCCAATGAGCAGTTCTTC
cdr3_aa: CASRSSGGANEQFF
v_call: TRBV6-5
d_call: TRBD2
j_call: TRBJ2-1
clone_size: few

cdr3_nt: TGTGCCAGCTCACCACCGGCAGGTGGATCCTACGAGCAGTACTTC
cdr3_aa: CASSPPAGGSYEQYF
v_call: TRBV18
d_call: -
j_call: TRBJ2-7
clone_size: -

cdr3_nt: TGTGCCAGCTCATCGGGACTAAACGTTATGAATACGCAGTATTTT
cdr3_aa: CASSSGLNVMNTQYF
v_call: TRBV18
d_call: TRBD2
j_call: TRBJ2-3
clone_size: -

cdr3_nt: TGTGCCACCAGTGACGGCGGATCCTACGAGCAGTACTTC
cdr3_aa: CATSDGGSYEQYF
v_call: TRBV24-1
d_call: -
j_call: TRBJ2-7
clone_size: -

cdr3_nt: TGTGCCAGCTCGGTCCAGGGGCGCGAGCAGTACTTC
cdr3_aa: CASSVQGREQYF
v_call: TRBV2
d_call: -
j_call: TRBJ2-7
clone_size: -

cdr3_nt: TGTGCCAGCAGTGAACGGGGATCTGGAAACACCATATATTTT
cdr3_aa: CASSERGSGNTIYF
v_call: TRBV2
d_call: -
j_call: TRBJ1-3
clone_size: few

cdr3_nt: TGCGCCAGCAGTGCGGGGGGATCGGAGCAGTACTTC
cdr3_aa: CASSAGGSEQYF
v_call: TRBV10-1
d_call: TRBD2
j_call: TRBJ2-7
clone_size: -

cdr3_nt: TGTGCCACCAGTGATGGAGGAGGGGATACGCAGTATTTT
cdr3_aa: CATSDGGGDTQYF
v_call: TRBV24-1
d_call: -
j_call: TRBJ2-3
clone_size: -

cdr3_nt: TGTGCCAGCAGCGTAGGTGGTTCACCGGGAGAGACCCAGTACTTC
cdr3_aa: CASSVGGSPGETQYF
v_call: TRBV9
d_call: -
j_call: TRBJ2-5
clone_size: -

cdr3_nt: TGTGCCAGCAGTACCCTAGGGGGCACCGGGGAGCTGTTTTTT
cdr3_aa: CASSTLGGTGELFF
v_call: TRBV25-1
d_call: -
j_call: TRBJ2-2
clone_size: -

cdr3_nt: TGCGCCAGCAGCCCCGGTCCTACTGACTCTGGAAACACCATATATTTT
cdr3_aa: CASSPGPTDSGNTIYF
v_call: TRBV5-1
d_call: -
j_call: TRBJ1-3
clone_size: once

cdr3_nt: TGCGCCAGCAGCTTCCGGGCGGGGTACACTGAAGCTTTCTTT
cdr3_aa: CASSFRAGYTEAFF
v_call: TRBV5-1
d_call: -
j_call: TRBJ1-1
clone_size: -

cdr3_nt: TGTGCCACCAGTGCCGGGACACCCTATAATTCACCCCTCCACTTT
cdr3_aa: CATSAGTPYNSPLHF
v_call: TRBV24-1
d_call: -
j_call: TRBJ1-6
clone_size: -

cdr3_nt: TGCAGCGTTGCGGCGGGGGCTTTCCTCGGAGAGACCCAGTACTTC
cdr3_aa: CSVAAGAFLGETQYF
v_call: TRBV29-1
d_call: -
j_call: TRBJ2-5
clone_size: -

cdr3_nt: TGTGCCAGCAGCGGACGGTCCCGGGACAGGGGCCGTCGAGAAAAACTGTTTTTT
cdr3_aa: CASSGRSRDRGRREKLFF
v_call: TRBV7-8
d_call: TRBD1
j_call: TRBJ1-4
clone_size: -

cdr3_nt: TGTGCCAGCAGTTTTCCAGGGAAGGCCTACGAGCAGTACTTC
cdr3_aa: CASSFPGKAYEQYF
v_call: TRBV28
d_call: -
j_call: TRBJ2-7
clone_size: once